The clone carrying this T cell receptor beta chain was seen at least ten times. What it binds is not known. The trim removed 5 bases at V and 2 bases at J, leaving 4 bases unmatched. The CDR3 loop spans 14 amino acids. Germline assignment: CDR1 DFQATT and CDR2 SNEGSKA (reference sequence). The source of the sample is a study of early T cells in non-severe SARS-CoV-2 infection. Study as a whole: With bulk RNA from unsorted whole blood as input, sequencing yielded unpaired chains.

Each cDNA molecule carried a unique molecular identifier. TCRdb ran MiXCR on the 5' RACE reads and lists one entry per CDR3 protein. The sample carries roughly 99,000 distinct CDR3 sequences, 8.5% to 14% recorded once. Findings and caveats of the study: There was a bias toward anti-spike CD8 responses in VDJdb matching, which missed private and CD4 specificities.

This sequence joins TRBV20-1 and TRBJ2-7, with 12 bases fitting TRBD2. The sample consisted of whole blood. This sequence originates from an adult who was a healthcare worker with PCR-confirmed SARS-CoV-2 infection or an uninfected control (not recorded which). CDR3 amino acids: CSAHLAGGPYEQYF. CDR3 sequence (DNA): TGCAGTGCTCATCTAGCGGGAGGGCCCTACGAGCAGTACTTC.